The 9 T cell receptor beta chains below all came from one sample that was sequenced in a study of identical twins. In TCRdb, the 5' RACE reads were re-called with MiXCR into one record per CDR3 protein. In the table there are around 490,000 distinct CDR3 sequences, roughly 15% of which are singletons. These data are also associated with another study on yellow fever vaccine responses in identical twins.

The sample taken for sequencing was CD4+ T cells sorted from blood. All receptors derive from a woman in her late teens or twenties in good health.

The chain couples TRBV5-1 to TRBJ2-5, with 8 nucleotides matching TRBD1. With 0 bases clipped from V and 4 bases from J, the junction kept 11 bases outside the gene matches. This CDR3 comprises 17 residues. Germline V gives CDR1 SGHRS, CDR2 YFSETQ. CDR3 coding DNA: TGCGCCAGCAGCTTGGCGGGGCAGGGGGCAGCAATAGAGACCCAGTACTTC. Encoded protein: CASSLAGQGAAIETQYF.

This clonotype was detected a few times. The rearrangement joins TRBV5-1 to TRBJ2-5; D gene ambiguous. Trimming took 0 bases from V and 0 from J, leaving 9 bases between them. The CDR3 covers 15 residues. Germline assignment: CDR1 SGHRS and CDR2 YFSETQ. CDR3 sequence reads: CASSLGRANQETQYF. CDR3 DNA: TGCGCCAGCAGCTTGGGTAGGGCAAACCAAGAGACCCAGTACTTC.

This clonotype was detected only a few times. V gene TRBV6-5 combines with J gene TRBJ1-2; perhaps TRBD1 as D (5 bases). V shed 4 bases and J shed 7 bases, with 13 bases lying between them. CDR3 length: 13 residues. Germline V gene data show CDR1 as MNHEY and CDR2 as SVGAGI. The CDR3 bases are TGTGCCAGCAGTTTTCAGGGTTTTTCTGGCTACACCTTC. It translates to CASSFQGFSGYTF.

This clonotype was seen only a few times. V usage is TRBV6-5 and J usage is TRBJ2-7; possibly TRBD1 or TRBD2 for D (5 bases each). CDR3 length equals 13 residues. CDR1 and CDR2 (germline): MNHEY, SVGAGI. V was cut by 2 bases and J by 4 bases, with 9 bases left in between. The CDR3, as DNA: TGTGCCAGCAGTTACGGGACCAAGTACGAGCAGTACTTC. The encoded protein is CASSYGTKYEQYF.

The chain links TRBV18 to TRBJ2-5, with unresolved D. The CDR3 is 16 residues long. Germline CDR1 is KGHSH and CDR2 is LQKENI. The V end lost 4 bases, the J end lost 2 bases, and 17 bases lay between the germline ends. CDR3 in amino acids: CASSRNSIGKQETQYF. CDR3 DNA sequence: TGTGCCAGCTCACGAAACTCTATAGGAAAACAAGAGACCCAGTACTTC.

This chain connects TRBV11-2 to TRBJ1-2, with 7 bases aligning to TRBD1. Looked up from germline, CDR1 is SGHAT and CDR2 is FQNNGV. The CDR3 is made up of 15 amino acids. The J segment lost 3 bases and the V segment lost 5 bases, leaving 9 bases of the junction unmatched. CDR3: CASSPRTGEDYGYTF. The CDR3 nucleotides read TGTGCCAGCAGCCCAAGAACAGGGGAAGACTATGGCTACACCTTC. Filled out from reference TRBV11-2 and TRBJ1-2, the complete variable domain reads EAGVAQSPRYKIIEKRQSVAFWCNPISGHATLYWYQQILGQGPKLLIQFQNNGVVDDSQLPKDRFSAERLKGVDSTLKIQPAKLEDSAVYLCASSPRTGEDYGYTFGSGTRLTVV.

The rearrangement joins TRBV6-5 to TRBJ2-7; 9 bases fit TRBD1. The germline CDR1 and CDR2 sequences are MNHEY and SVGAGI. The CDR3 runs 15 residues. The V segment lost 5 bases and the J segment 0 bases; nucleotides outside the gene matches: 5. In nucleotides, the CDR3 is TGTGCCAGCAGTCCCTCGGGACAGGGCTCCTACGAGCAGTACTTC. It codes for CASSPSGQGSYEQYF.

The J gene is TRBJ2-3, the V gene TRBV24-1, with 11 bases lining up with TRBD2. Trimming took 3 bases from V and 3 from J; bases not matched to a gene: 7. The CDR3 runs 17 residues. In germline, CDR1 is KGHDR, CDR2 SFDVKD. The CDR3 coding sequence is TGTGCCACCAGTGATCCGCCTAGCGGGGGGACTACAGATACGCAGTATTTT. It is translated as CATSDPPSGGTTDTQYF.

This clonotype was counted ten times or more. This sequence joins TRBV7-2 and TRBJ1-1, with D tentatively TRBD1 (5 bases). Trimming took off 5 bases at V and 6 bases at J, with 16 bases between the two ends. This CDR3 contains 14 residues. Germline V lookup: CDR1 SGHTA, CDR2 FQGNSA. The CDR3 sequence: CASSTGALGAEAFF. The DNA of the CDR3 is TGTGCCAGCAGCACTGGGGCCTTAGGCGCTGAAGCTTTCTTT.